The 3 T cell receptor beta chains given below trace back to one sample, sequenced in a study of vaccination effects on CD4 cells after COVID-19. Their specific antigens are unknown. Profiled with immunoSEQ multiplex PCR; TCRdb holds only in-frame clones, not every one. The sample holds about 18,000 clones, around 80% seen once. Sequencing in the ViraFEST assay came after antigen-specific CD4+ T cells had been expanded with viral peptide pools, which were used to stimulate PBMC. With about ten days of culture completed, CD4+ T cells were isolated. It was between March and December 2020 that the person had a SARS-CoV-2 infection confirmed by PCR. Two-dose vaccination with either BNT162b2 or mRNA-1273 was given to the participants. Source: CD4+ T cells from PBMCs cultured with SARS-CoV-2 spike peptides, taken after COVID-19 vaccination. Receptors originate from a human donor who had a prior SARS-CoV-2 infection.

This chain joins TRBV7-9 and TRBJ1-3; D unresolved. The CDR3 totals 14 residues. With 4 bases removed from V and 4 bases from J, the gap between germline ends came to 11 bases. Germline assignment: CDR1 SEHNR and CDR2 FQNEAQ (reference sequence). As DNA, the CDR3 is TGTGCCAGCAGCTCCCGTGGGTCCGGAAACACCATATATTTT. It translates to CASSSRGSGNTIYF.

The rearrangement uses TRBV7-2 and TRBJ2-1; 8 positions match TRBD2. V was clipped by 11 bases and J by 7 bases; unmatched bases: 13. CDR3 size: 14 residues. Germline V gene data show CDR1 as SGHTA and CDR2 as FQGNSA. CDR3 sequence: CASSGGLFRNEQFF. The CDR3 bases are TGTGCCTCAAGCGGGGGCCTCTTTAGGAATGAGCAGTTCTTC. The whole variable domain, filled in from reference TRBV7-2 and TRBJ2-1, reads GAGVSQSPSNKVTEKGKDVELRCDPISGHTALYWYRQSLGQGLEFLIYFQGNSAPDKSGLPSDRFSAERTGGSVSTLTIQRTQQEDSAVYLCASSGGLFRNEQFFGPGTRLTVL.

This rearrangement joins TRBV9 to TRBJ1-2; TRBD1 matches at 7 bases. The CDR3 is 14 amino acids. Germline V gene sequence: CDR1 SGDLS, CDR2 YYNGEE. The V and J ends lost 3 bases and 4 bases, in that order; junction bases with no gene match: 6. CDR3 sequence: CASSADRARYGYTF. The CDR3 DNA reads as TGTGCCAGCAGCGCCGACAGGGCTCGCTATGGCTACACCTTC.